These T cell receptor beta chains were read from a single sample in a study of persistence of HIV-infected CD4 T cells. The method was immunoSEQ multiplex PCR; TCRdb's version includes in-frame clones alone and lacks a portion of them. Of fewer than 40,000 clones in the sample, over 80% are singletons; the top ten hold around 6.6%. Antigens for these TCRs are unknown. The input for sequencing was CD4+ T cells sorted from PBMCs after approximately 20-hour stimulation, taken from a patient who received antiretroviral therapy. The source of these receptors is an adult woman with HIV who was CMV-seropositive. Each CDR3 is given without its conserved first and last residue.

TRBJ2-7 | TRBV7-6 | ASSLSSPSGSYEQY
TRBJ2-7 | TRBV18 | ASSPRTGWDDEQY
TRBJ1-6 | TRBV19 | ASSIREHSPLH
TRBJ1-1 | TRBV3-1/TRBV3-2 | ASSHLQGNTEAF
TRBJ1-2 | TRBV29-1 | SVEGLDGYT
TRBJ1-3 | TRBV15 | ATSRDGGQGGNTIY
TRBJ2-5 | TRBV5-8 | ASSPFRSGGAWMRETQY
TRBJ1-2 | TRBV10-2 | ASSPGPPNGGYT
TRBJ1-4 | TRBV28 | ASRRRSTNEKLF
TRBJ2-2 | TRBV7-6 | ASSPTRWNTGELF
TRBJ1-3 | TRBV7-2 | ASTLDRARPGNTIY
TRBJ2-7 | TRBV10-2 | ASSEGVLWGEQY
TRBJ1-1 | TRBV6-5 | ASTQTGLAWTEAF
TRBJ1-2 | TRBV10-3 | AISESRAGYT
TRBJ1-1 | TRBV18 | ASSWDPNTEAF
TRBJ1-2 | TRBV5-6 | ASSLGRDGYT
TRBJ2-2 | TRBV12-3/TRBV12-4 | ASNHWTGELF
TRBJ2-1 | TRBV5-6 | ASSVRDSFYNEQF
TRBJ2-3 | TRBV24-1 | ATSDVSGLAGGPGTDTQY
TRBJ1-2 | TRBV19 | ASSRDTAYYGYT
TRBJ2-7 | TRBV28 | ASRRQGLHEQY
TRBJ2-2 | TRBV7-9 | ASSNRPGLAGGPNTGELF
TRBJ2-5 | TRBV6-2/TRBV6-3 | ASSLNLRETQY
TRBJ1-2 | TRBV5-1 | ASSLSLGQGDGYT
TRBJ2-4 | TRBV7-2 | ASSLQENIQY
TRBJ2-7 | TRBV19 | ASQLGTSNYEQY
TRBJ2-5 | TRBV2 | ASSDQGPQETQY
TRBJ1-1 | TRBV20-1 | SASPLNTEAF
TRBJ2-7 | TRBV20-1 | SASIPATYEQY
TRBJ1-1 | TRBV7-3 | ASSAGRGMNTEAF
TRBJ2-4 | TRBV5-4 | ASSAGDTILTKNIQY
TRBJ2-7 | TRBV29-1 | SVGLAGSSYEQY
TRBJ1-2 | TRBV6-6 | ASSYSSGRNYGYT
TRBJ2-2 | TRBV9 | ASSTRGQANTGELF
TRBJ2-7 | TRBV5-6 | ASSLYHLNEQY
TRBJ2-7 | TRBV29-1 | SVLTQGGEQY
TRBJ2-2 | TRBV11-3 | ASSLAGTGIGELF
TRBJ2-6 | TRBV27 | ASSLVGQRSGANVLT
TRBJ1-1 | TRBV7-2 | ASSPDQGRVSEAF
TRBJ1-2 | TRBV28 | ASSLQGLPYGYT
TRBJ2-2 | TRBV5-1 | ASRSTQTSGNTGELF
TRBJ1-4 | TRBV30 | AWSGDRAEKLF
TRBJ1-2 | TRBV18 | ASSLRQGREAYGYT
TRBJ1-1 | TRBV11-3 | ASSSHRGNTEAF
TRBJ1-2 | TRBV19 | ASSIDQGHYGYT
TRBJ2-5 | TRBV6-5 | ASSPTGIQETQY
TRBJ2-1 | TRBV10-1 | ASSGYRAVDEQF
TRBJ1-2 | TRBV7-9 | ASSGQGGGDDGYT
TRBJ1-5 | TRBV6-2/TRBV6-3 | ASSGAGIQGNQPQH
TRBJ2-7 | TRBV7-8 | ASSLRDRGSHEQY
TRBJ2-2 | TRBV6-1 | ASSERPAGLF
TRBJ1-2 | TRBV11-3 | ASSLEGSRGGYT
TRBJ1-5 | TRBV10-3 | AISVHGTLNQPQH